This entry concerns a single T cell receptor beta chain. Germline CDR1 reads MNHEY; CDR2 reads SMNVEV (reference sequence). This CDR3 has 15 residues. V was trimmed by 4 bases and J by 0 bases, leaving 10 bases between them. The data originate from a study of blood T cell repertoires in COVID-19. Study information: From the United States, Italy and Spain came samples of acute and convalescent COVID-19. From T cells, B-cell-depleted T cells, or PBMCs came the material, which was cDNA or gDNA.

In the authors' workflow: Estimates of nucleated cell counts were drawn from the amplification of reference gene primers. Libraries were prepared by immunoSEQ multiplex PCR; TCRdb keeps only in-frame clonotypes and omits some of them. D and trimming were read from the DNA, whereas the V and J calls and clone size are those reported in that table. The sample contains roughly 160,000 clones, around 81% of which appear only once. The sequence was obtained from a man aged 65-85 years with active or convalescent COVID-19. The chain joins TRBV27 to TRBJ1-3; D possibly corresponds to TRBD1 (5 bases). Input material: peripheral blood. CDR3 amino acids: CASSSPGVSGNTIYF. CDR3 nucleotides: TGTGCCAGCAGTTCCCCGGGGGTCTCTGGAAACACCATATATTTT.